The next 21 T cell receptor beta chains were all read from a single sample in a study of cytomegalovirus exposure and HLA in healthy donors. With 60 Vbeta and 13 Jbeta primers, the PCR was carried out. The data were produced by immunoSEQ multiplex PCR, yet TCRdb's version contains in-frame clones alone and is incomplete. The table lists around 34,000 clones, with less than 2% in the top ten. Sequenced input: PBMCs. These receptors originate from a middle-aged woman in good health and CMV-seropositive.

In nucleotides, the CDR3 is TGTGCCAGCAGCCCAAGGACAGAAGAGACCCAGTACTTC. Translated: CASSPRTEETQYF. The V call is TRBV4-2, the J call TRBJ2-5; maybe TRBD1 (6 bases). Germline CDR1 is LGHNA and CDR2 is YNFKEQ. Deletions cut 4 bases from V and 3 bases from J, with 9 bases between. This CDR3 is 13 amino acids long.

V usage is TRBV28 and J usage is TRBJ2-1; possibly TRBD1 for D (5 bases). The CDR3 loop spans 14 amino acids. V dropped 7 bases and J dropped 8 bases, with 18 bases sitting between them. The V gene's germline CDR1 is MDHEN and CDR2 SYDVKM. Written as DNA, the CDR3 is TGTGCCAGCAAGGGGAATCCGAGAGGAGATGAGCAGTTCTTC. It yields the protein CASKGNPRGDEQFF.

The V gene is TRBV7-9, the J gene TRBJ2-7; perhaps TRBD1 as D (7 bases). V gave up 1 base and J gave up 6 bases, with 13 bases separating them. CDR1 is SEHNR, CDR2 FQNEAQ, per germline (reference sequence). The CDR3 has 14 amino acids. CDR3 amino acids: CASSLVGTAGEQYF. DNA of the CDR3: TGTGCCAGCAGCTTAGTAGGGACAGCGGGCGAGCAGTACTTC.

The chain has TRBV9 and TRBJ2-7; weak D call: TRBD2 (5 bases). The ends were cut back, 4 bases at V and 3 bases at J, with 11 bases in the middle. The CDR3 extends over 13 amino acids. Germline V lookup: CDR1 SGDLS, CDR2 YYNGEE. This CDR3 reads CASSRIGSYEQYF. The CDR3 DNA sequence: TGTGCCAGCAGCCGCATAGGGAGCTACGAGCAGTACTTC.

V gene TRBV5-4 combines with J gene TRBJ2-5, with D possibly being TRBD2 (6 bases). Trimming removed 1 base from V and 3 bases from J, with 10 bases in between. The germline gives CDR1 SGHNT, CDR2 YYREEE (reference sequence). The CDR3 has 14 amino acids. In nucleotides, the CDR3 is TGTGCCAGCAGCTTGAGGAGGGTGGAAGAGACCCAGTACTTC. Protein product: CASSLRRVEETQYF.

The chain links TRBV18 to TRBJ1-2; 7 positions agree with TRBD1. This CDR3 contains 14 residues. J lost 8 bases, V lost 5 bases, and 11 bases had no gene match. The germline V gene encodes CDR1 KGHSH and CDR2 LQKENI. CDR3 bases: TGTGCCAGCTCAACGCGACAGGGAACAAGCGGCTACACCTTC. Amino acids: CASSTRQGTSGYTF.

V gene TRBV19 combines with J gene TRBJ2-7, with 7 nucleotides matching TRBD2. Germline-derived CDR1 and CDR2 are LNHDA and SQIVND (reference sequence). This CDR3 contains 14 residues. V lost 5 bases to trimming and J lost 0 bases; unmatched junction nucleotides: 4. CDR3 nucleotide sequence: TGTGCCAGTAGTTTCGCTAGCGGCTCCTACGAGCAGTACTTC. It yields the protein CASSFASGSYEQYF.

The chain is built from TRBV2 and TRBJ2-7; 9 nucleotides agree with TRBD1. V trimming: 9 bases; J trimming: 6 bases; junction bases outside the gene matches: 6. CDR1 and CDR2 (germline): SNHLY, FYNNEI. This CDR3 has 12 residues. The CDR3 protein is CASWTGDGEQYF. Here the CDR3 DNA reads TGTGCCAGTTGGACAGGGGATGGCGAGCAGTACTTC.

The gene calls are TRBV7-2 and TRBJ2-2, with 11 positions matching TRBD2. V was pared by 7 bases and J by 6 bases, with 7 bases of the junction left unmatched. Germline V gene data show CDR1 as SGHTA and CDR2 as FQGNSA. The CDR3 spans 15 residues. This CDR3 reads CASTPASGGPGELFF. DNA for the CDR3: TGTGCCAGCACCCCGGCTAGCGGGGGGCCCGGGGAGCTGTTTTTT.

The chain couples TRBV6-5 to TRBJ1-2; no clear D. Trimming cost V 6 bases and J 2 bases, with 10 bases left between them. The V gene's germline CDR1 is MNHEY and CDR2 SVGAGI. The CDR3 is 13 residues long. CDR3 in amino acids: CASSLTVNYGYTF. CDR3 DNA: TGTGCCAGCAGCCTAACAGTAAACTATGGCTACACCTTC.

The genes are TRBV27 and TRBJ2-1; 7 bases fit TRBD2. The CDR3 consists of 15 residues. Unmatched junction bases numbered 4, after V lost 1 base and J lost 4 bases. Germline V gene sequence: CDR1 MNHEY, CDR2 SMNVEV (reference sequence). Here the CDR3 reads CASSLFSRGYNEQFF. The CDR3 DNA follows: TGTGCCAGCAGTTTATTCTCGCGGGGGTACAATGAGCAGTTCTTC.

This chain connects TRBV19 to TRBJ2-1; 7 bases are shared with TRBD2. With 5 bases clipped from V and 4 bases from J, the junction kept 8 bases outside the gene matches. The CDR3 is made up of 15 amino acids. The germline V gene has CDR1 LNHDA and CDR2 SQIVND (reference sequence). The CDR3 DNA sequence: TGTGCCAGTAGTTCGGGGACTACATCATACAATGAGCAGTTCTTC. Its protein is CASSSGTTSYNEQFF.

J is TRBJ2-7 and V is TRBV15, with D possibly TRBD1 on 6 matching bases. The CDR3 is 15 residues long. Germline V gives CDR1 LNHNV, CDR2 YYDKDF (reference sequence). V dropped 1 base and J dropped 6 bases, with 16 bases sitting between them. CDR3 in amino acids: CATSRVTGPSREQYF. Written as DNA, the CDR3 is TGTGCCACCAGCAGAGTAACAGGGCCCTCTCGCGAGCAGTACTTC.

V and J are TRBV19 and TRBJ2-5; tentatively, D is TRBD2 (6 bases). V was clipped by 3 bases and J by 1 base, with 15 bases between them. The CDR3 length is 16 residues. Germline values: CDR1 LNHDA, CDR2 SQIVND (reference sequence). The CDR3 sequence: CASSIASTSFQETQYF. CDR3 DNA sequence: TGTGCCAGTAGTATCGCCTCTACTAGCTTCCAAGAGACCCAGTACTTC.

The CDR3 spells CASSPLSGGVYGYTF. CDR3 sequence (DNA): TGTGCCAGCAGCCCCCTCAGTGGGGGGGTCTATGGCTACACCTTC. This chain joins TRBV14 and TRBJ1-2; D is perhaps TRBD1 (5 bases). Germline CDR1 and CDR2: SGHDN and FVKESK. V shed 4 bases and J shed 4 bases, with 16 bases lying between them. The CDR3 is made up of 15 amino acids.

The rearrangement links TRBV5-1 to TRBJ2-3; TRBD1 might be the D (6 bases). The germline V gene has CDR1 SGHRS and CDR2 YFSETQ. This CDR3 has 16 residues. Deletions cut 5 bases from V and 3 bases from J, with 19 bases between. The CDR3 DNA reads as TGCGCCAGCAGTTCGCACTCAGGGGCTGGGACAGATACGCAGTATTTT. This gives the protein CASSSHSGAGTDTQYF.

This chain uses TRBV5-1 with TRBJ2-1; TRBD1 agrees at 10 bases. Germline V gene data show CDR1 as SGHRS and CDR2 as YFSETQ. The CDR3 totals 14 residues. Losses at the gene ends were 4 bases for V and 8 bases for J; bases not matched to a gene: 6. The CDR3 region is CASSHDRGRDEQFF. Here the CDR3 DNA reads TGCGCCAGCAGCCACGACAGGGGGCGAGATGAGCAGTTCTTC.

This chain connects TRBV30 to TRBJ1-1; possible D gene TRBD1, 5 bases. Trimming stripped 7 bases from V and 4 bases from J, with 13 bases between. CDR3 length equals 12 residues. Per the germline V gene, CDR1 is GTSNPN and CDR2 is SVGIG (reference sequence). CDR3 sequence (DNA): TGTGCCTCTTCATCAGGGTTCACTGAAGCTTTCTTT. It translates to CASSSGFTEAFF.

The rearrangement joins TRBV19 to TRBJ1-1, with D tentatively TRBD1 (5 bases). Germline CDR1 reads LNHDA; CDR2 reads SQIVND (reference sequence). The CDR3 consists of 15 residues. V was trimmed by 5 bases and J by 1 base, leaving 14 bases between them. CDR3 region: CASSPGSGSNTEAFF. DNA of the CDR3: TGTGCCAGTAGTCCGGGTTCAGGGTCGAACACTGAAGCTTTCTTT.

The rearrangement uses TRBV5-1 and TRBJ1-2; 9 bases align to TRBD1. Germline CDR1 and CDR2: SGHRS and YFSETQ. After removal of 0 bases from V and 3 bases from J, the junction contained 6 bases not matched to a gene. CDR3 size: 16 residues. As DNA, the CDR3 is TGCGCCAGCAGCTTGGGTCCGGGACAGGGCGACTATGGCTACACCTTC. The encoded protein is CASSLGPGQGDYGYTF. Based on the CDR3 plus reference TRBV5-1 and TRBJ1-2, the full variable domain is KAGVTQTPRYLIKTRGQQVTLSCSPISGHRSVSWYQQTPGQGLQFLFEYFSETQRNKGNFPGRFSGRQFSNSRSEMNVSTLELGDSALYLCASSLGPGQGDYGYTFGSGTRLTVV.

The J gene is TRBJ1-2, the V gene TRBV5-6; D remains ambiguous. Trimming pared 0 bases from V and 4 bases from J, leaving 13 bases between. This CDR3 is 15 amino acids long. The germline V gene encodes CDR1 SGHDT and CDR2 YYEEEE. The CDR3 DNA follows: TGTGCCAGCAGCTTGGCCAAAACAGCTGCCTATGGCTACACCTTC. It codes for CASSLAKTAAYGYTF.